These 10 T cell receptor beta chains were sequenced from one sample in a study of blood T cell repertoires in COVID-19. Libraries were prepared by immunoSEQ multiplex PCR; TCRdb keeps only in-frame clonotypes and omits some of them. The sample includes about 59,000 clones, less than 75% of them seen just once. Input material: peripheral blood. The source is a woman aged 70-85 years with acute or convalescent COVID-19.

This chain links TRBV3-1 (or the pseudogene TRBV3-2) with TRBJ2-7; D not certain. V gave up 2 bases and J gave up 9 bases, with 14 bases separating them. This CDR3 has 13 amino acids. Germline V gene lookup returns CDR1 LGHDT and CDR2 YNNKEL (reference sequence). The DNA for the CDR3 is TGTGCCAGCAGCCAACATAACGCGGTGGGGCAGTACTTC. It specifies CASSQHNAVGQYF.

The J gene is TRBJ1-1, the V gene TRBV10-1, with D perhaps matching TRBD1 (5 bases). CDR1 WNHNN and CDR2 SYGVQD come from the germline V gene (reference sequence). There are 15 residues in the CDR3. V was shortened by 0 bases and J by 6 bases, with 14 bases between the two germline ends. This chain's CDR3 is CASSESRGGRAEAFF. Here the CDR3 DNA reads TGCGCCAGCAGTGAGTCGAGGGGAGGCCGGGCTGAAGCTTTCTTT.

V and J are TRBV5-1 and TRBJ2-3, with D perhaps matching TRBD2 (6 bases). V lost 4 bases and J 1 base, leaving 13 bases between the germline ends. Per germline, CDR1 SGHRS and CDR2 YFSETQ. The CDR3 has 15 amino acids. The CDR3 sequence is CASSLQPGGTDTQYF. CDR3 nucleotide sequence: TGCGCCAGCAGCCTCCAGCCGGGGGGCACAGATACGCAGTATTTT.

The rearrangement links TRBV30 to TRBJ1-3, with unresolved D. V was cut by 3 bases and J by 2 bases, with 17 bases left in between. Germline CDR1 and CDR2: GTSNPN and SVGIG (reference sequence). The CDR3 contains 16 residues. CDR3 DNA sequence: TGTGCCTGGAGCCCCCGTGGAGGGCGGGCTGGAAACACCATATATTTT. Residues: CAWSPRGGRAGNTIYF.

V is TRBV2 and J is TRBJ2-5, with 8 bases lining up with TRBD2. After removal of 2 bases from V and 3 bases from J, the junction contained 8 bases not matched to a gene. The CDR3 covers 16 residues. The germline gives CDR1 SNHLY, CDR2 FYNNEI. The CDR3 loop is CASSESQAGGKETQYF. CDR3 nucleotide sequence: TGTGCCAGCAGTGAATCCCAGGCGGGGGGCAAAGAGACCCAGTACTTC.

The chain links TRBV6-5 to TRBJ1-1, with 7 positions matching TRBD1. The CDR3 runs to 15 residues. V shed 6 bases and J 5 bases; nucleotides not matched to a gene: 12. Germline V lookup: CDR1 MNHEY, CDR2 SVGAGI. CDR3 region: CASSRTGGVATEAFF. Here the CDR3 DNA reads TGTGCCAGCAGCCGGACAGGCGGGGTAGCGACTGAAGCTTTCTTT.

In its sample, this clone was seen a few times. V is TRBV6-2 or TRBV6-3 and J is TRBJ1-5; D is unresolved. This CDR3 region has 13 residues. CDR1 and CDR2 (germline): MNHEY, SVGEGT. V shed 2 bases and J shed 4 bases, with 6 bases lying between them. The chain's CDR3 is CASSYGGNQPQHF. The DNA for the CDR3 is TGTGCCAGCAGTTACGGAGGGAATCAGCCCCAGCATTTT.

The chain uses TRBV18 and TRBJ1-1; D not certain. Germline-derived CDR1 and CDR2 are KGHSH and LQKENI. There are 14 residues in the CDR3. V lost 3 bases to trimming and J lost 11 bases, with 19 bases between them. This CDR3 reads CASSPPTSNKRAFF. The DNA of the CDR3 is TGTGCCAGCTCACCTCCCACTTCAAACAAGAGGGCTTTCTTT.

The rearrangement uses TRBV19 and TRBJ1-1; D perhaps matches TRBD1 (6 bases). CDR1 LNHDA and CDR2 SQIVND come from the germline V gene (reference sequence). This CDR3 contains 15 residues. Trimming took 4 bases from V and 0 from J, leaving 12 bases between them. CDR3 amino acids: CASSSRTAMNTEAFF. The CDR3, as DNA: TGTGCCAGTAGTAGTCGGACAGCCATGAACACTGAAGCTTTCTTT.

The V call is TRBV5-6, the J call TRBJ2-3; 10 nucleotides match TRBD2. Germline assignment: CDR1 SGHDT and CDR2 YYEEEE. V gave up 0 bases and J gave up 7 bases; unmatched junction bases: 5. This CDR3 is built from 15 residues. The CDR3 reads CASSLGGTSVNTQYF. CDR3 coding DNA: TGTGCCAGCAGCTTGGGTGGGACTAGCGTGAATACGCAGTATTTT. Supplemented by reference TRBV5-6 and TRBJ2-3, the full variable domain reads DAGVTQSPTHLIKTRGQQVTLRCSPKSGHDTVSWYQQALGQGPQFIFQYYEEEERQRGNFPDRFSGHQFPNYSSELNVNALLLGDSALYLCASSLGGTSVNTQYFGPGTRLTVL.